This T cell receptor beta chain stems from a study of cytomegalovirus exposure and HLA in healthy donors. Overall study findings and caveats: Further analysis, carried out later, found HLA-associated TCR beta chains more clonally expanded than equally common other chains. The presence/absence work took it that sequencing depth was about the same across donors. A previous analysis found most TCR beta V segments productive roughly 90% or roughly 30% of the time. There were 150 to 200 TCR beta chains listed as cytomegalovirus-associated.

Trimming at V came to 5 bases and at J to 6 bases, leaving 7 bases not matched to a gene. Germline CDR1 is SNHLY and CDR2 is FYNNEI. The CDR3 has 14 residues. Researchers ran the PCR with 60 Vbeta and 13 Jbeta primers. The method was immunoSEQ multiplex PCR; TCRdb's version includes in-frame clones alone and lacks a portion of them. The repertoire includes about 190,000 clones, just under 80% of them detected once, and approximately 6% sits in the top ten. Worth noting for this clone: Its antigen is currently unknown.

This chain joins TRBV2 and TRBJ2-1; TRBD1 matches at 7 bases. This TCR came from a woman in her twenties or thirties in good health and CMV-seropositive. Source material: PBMCs. CDR3: CASSRTGVINEQFF. The CDR3 nucleotides are TGTGCCAGCAGTCGCACAGGGGTCATCAATGAGCAGTTCTTC.